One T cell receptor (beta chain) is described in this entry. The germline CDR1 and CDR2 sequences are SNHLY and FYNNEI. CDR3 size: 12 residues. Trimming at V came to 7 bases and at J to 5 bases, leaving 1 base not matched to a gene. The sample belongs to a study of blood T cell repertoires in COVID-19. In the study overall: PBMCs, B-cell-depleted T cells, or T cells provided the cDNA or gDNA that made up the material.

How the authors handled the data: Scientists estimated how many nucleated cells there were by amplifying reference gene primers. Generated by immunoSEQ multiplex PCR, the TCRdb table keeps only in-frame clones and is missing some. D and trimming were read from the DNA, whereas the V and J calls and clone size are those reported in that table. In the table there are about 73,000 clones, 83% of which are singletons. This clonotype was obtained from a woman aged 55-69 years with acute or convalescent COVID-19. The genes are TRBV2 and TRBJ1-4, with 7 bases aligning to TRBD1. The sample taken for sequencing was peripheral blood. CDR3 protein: CASTGGNEKLFF. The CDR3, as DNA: TGTGCCAGCACAGGGGGAAATGAAAAACTGTTTTTT.